The rows below give T cell receptor beta chains drawn from one sample of a study of human T cells and chemical hapten exposure. Using its own MiXCR run on the RACE reads, TCRdb lists one record per CDR3 protein. The data contain 300,000 to 450,000 distinct CDR3 sequences, around 5% of them singletons. The starting material was whole blood, obtained in connection with sensitization to the hapten diphenylcyclopropenone (DPC). The receptors were sampled from a woman aged 18-29 years with alopecia areata. Some clones in this sample may be carry-over from other donors' samples. The CDR3 runs from the conserved cysteine through the conserved F or W. Each record gives: clone size, V gene, D gene, J gene, CDR3 protein, CDR3 DNA. A D gene is named only where the DNA matches it firmly. Expanded clones get a size class; other rows say once, few or many, or leave the size out.

clone size: many
V gene: TRBV6-4
D gene: TRBD2
J gene: TRBJ2-1
CDR3 protein: CASSDSSGGANEQFF
CDR3 DNA: TGTGCCAGCAGTGACTCTAGCGGGGGGGCCAATGAGCAGTTCTTC

clone size: many
V gene: TRBV4-3
D gene: NA
J gene: TRBJ2-3
CDR3 protein: CASSPGGFLADTQYF
CDR3 DNA: TGCGCCAGCAGCCCTGGGGGTTTCCTCGCAGATACGCAGTATTTT

clone size: many
V gene: TRBV7-9
D gene: NA
J gene: TRBJ1-2
CDR3 protein: CASSLETPTYGYTF
CDR3 DNA: TGTGCCAGCAGCTTAGAGACTCCAACATATGGCTACACCTTC

clone size: few
V gene: TRBV12-3/TRBV12-4
D gene: NA
J gene: TRBJ1-2
CDR3 protein: CASSWPDSKSINYGYTF
CDR3 DNA: TGTGCCAGCAGTTGGCCCGATTCAAAAAGTATAAACTATGGCTACACCTTC

clone size: NA
V gene: TRBV5-5
D gene: TRBD2
J gene: TRBJ2-3
CDR3 protein: CASSLVGSGGVDTQYF
CDR3 DNA: TGTGCCAGCAGCTTGGTGGGTAGCGGGGGGGTAGATACGCAGTATTTT

clone size: NA
V gene: TRBV7-2
D gene: TRBD1
J gene: TRBJ2-4
CDR3 protein: CASSRRREDRSKNIQYF
CDR3 DNA: TGTGCCAGCAGCCGAAGAAGAGAGGACAGGAGCAAAAACATTCAGTACTTC

clone size: NA
V gene: TRBV18
D gene: NA
J gene: TRBJ1-5
CDR3 protein: CASSATENQPQHF
CDR3 DNA: TGTGCCAGCTCCGCGACCGAAAATCAGCCCCAGCATTTT

clone size: NA
V gene: TRBV29-1
D gene: NA
J gene: TRBJ2-4
CDR3 protein: CSVSTLAKNIQYF
CDR3 DNA: TGCAGCGTTTCGACCCTAGCCAAAAACATTCAGTACTTC

clone size: many
V gene: TRBV9
D gene: NA
J gene: TRBJ2-1
CDR3 protein: CASSPDTSTEQFF
CDR3 DNA: TGTGCCAGCAGTCCTGATACTAGCACTGAGCAGTTCTTC

clone size: NA
V gene: TRBV5-6
D gene: NA
J gene: TRBJ1-6
CDR3 protein: CASQRRSYNSPLHF
CDR3 DNA: TGTGCCAGCCAACGGCGCTCCTATAATTCACCCCTCCACTTT

clone size: many
V gene: TRBV28
D gene: NA
J gene: TRBJ1-5
CDR3 protein: CASSLLGEPQHF
CDR3 DNA: TGTGCCAGCAGTTTATTAGGGGAGCCCCAGCATTTT

clone size: many
V gene: TRBV5-1
D gene: NA
J gene: TRBJ2-3
CDR3 protein: CASSLGTSFGADTQYF
CDR3 DNA: TGCGCCAGCAGCTTGGGTACTAGTTTTGGGGCAGATACGCAGTATTTT

clone size: many
V gene: TRBV9
D gene: NA
J gene: TRBJ1-5
CDR3 protein: CASSRGGAGNQPQHF
CDR3 DNA: TGTGCCAGCAGTAGAGGAGGGGCCGGAAATCAGCCCCAGCATTTT

clone size: few
V gene: TRBV4-2
D gene: NA
J gene: TRBJ1-1
CDR3 protein: CASSQGYREGTEAFF
CDR3 DNA: TGTGCCAGCAGCCAAGGGTACAGGGAGGGCACTGAAGCTTTCTTT

clone size: few
V gene: TRBV3-1
D gene: NA
J gene: TRBJ2-1
CDR3 protein: CASSPAWGEQFF
CDR3 DNA: TGTGCCAGCAGCCCTGCCTGGGGTGAGCAGTTCTTC

clone size: NA
V gene: TRBV12-3/TRBV12-4
D gene: TRBD1
J gene: TRBJ1-6
CDR3 protein: CASSEVGTANSPLHF
CDR3 DNA: TGTGCCAGCAGCGAAGTCGGGACAGCCAATTCACCCCTCCACTTT

clone size: few
V gene: TRBV7-6
D gene: TRBD2
J gene: TRBJ2-7
CDR3 protein: CASSRTSQTEQYF
CDR3 DNA: TGTGCCAGCAGCCGGACTAGTCAGACGGAGCAGTACTTC

clone size: few
V gene: TRBV5-4
D gene: TRBD1
J gene: TRBJ1-2
CDR3 protein: CASSWDRGRAYYGYTF
CDR3 DNA: TGTGCCAGCAGCTGGGACAGGGGGCGTGCATACTATGGCTACACCTTC

clone size: few
V gene: TRBV27
D gene: NA
J gene: TRBJ2-3
CDR3 protein: CAIGTPSTDTQYF
CDR3 DNA: TGTGCCATCGGGACGCCGAGCACAGATACGCAGTATTTT

clone size: few
V gene: TRBV12-3/TRBV12-4
D gene: TRBD1
J gene: TRBJ2-3
CDR3 protein: CASSRTGGWSTDTQYF
CDR3 DNA: TGTGCCAGCAGCCGGACAGGGGGCTGGAGCACAGATACGCAGTATTTT

clone size: many
V gene: TRBV3-1
D gene: NA
J gene: TRBJ1-5
CDR3 protein: CASSQPDRMQPQHF
CDR3 DNA: TGTGCCAGCAGCCAACCTGATCGAATGCAGCCCCAGCATTTT

clone size: many
V gene: TRBV19
D gene: TRBD1
J gene: TRBJ1-5
CDR3 protein: CASSTTGVGNQPQHF
CDR3 DNA: TGTGCCAGTAGTACCACAGGGGTTGGCAATCAGCCCCAGCATTTT

clone size: many
V gene: TRBV3-1
D gene: TRBD2
J gene: TRBJ2-1
CDR3 protein: CASSQVAGVEQFF
CDR3 DNA: TGTGCCAGCAGCCAAGTAGCGGGGGTTGAGCAGTTCTTC

clone size: few
V gene: TRBV27
D gene: TRBD1
J gene: TRBJ2-2
CDR3 protein: CASSAGQAVTGELFF
CDR3 DNA: TGTGCCAGCAGTGCCGGACAGGCGGTCACCGGGGAGCTGTTTTTT

clone size: NA
V gene: TRBV5-6
D gene: NA
J gene: TRBJ2-7
CDR3 protein: CASTEDGYEQYF
CDR3 DNA: TGTGCCAGCACCGAAGACGGCTACGAGCAGTACTTC

clone size: many
V gene: TRBV29-1
D gene: NA
J gene: TRBJ2-3
CDR3 protein: CSVPDLGASTDTQYF
CDR3 DNA: TGCAGCGTTCCCGACCTAGGAGCTAGCACAGATACGCAGTATTTT

clone size: few
V gene: TRBV4-1
D gene: NA
J gene: TRBJ1-6
CDR3 protein: CASSQGGAAYNSPLHF
CDR3 DNA: TGCGCCAGCAGCCAAGGGGGGGCAGCCTATAATTCACCCCTCCACTTT